The rows below give T cell receptor beta chains drawn from one sample of a study of T-cell memory formation after mild COVID-19. TCRdb redid the calling of the 5' RACE reads with MiXCR, one entry per CDR3 protein. In the table there are tens of thousands of distinct CDR3 sequences, approximately 23% of which are singletons. Specimen: PBMCs or a T cell subset sorted from them (not recorded which). These receptors were collected from a man younger than 35 who had mild COVID-19 (a few samples of this study predate the infection). Cell type and time point are not known. Each CDR3 is given with its conserved first and last residue. D genes are given only for firm matches. Where a row states a size, it is once, few, many or the class of an expanded clone; other rows omit it.

V gene	clone size	J gene	D gene	CDR3 DNA	CDR3 protein
TRBV30	.	TRBJ2-3	.	TGTGCCTGGAGCCCCGGTCCCCATTTT	CAWSPGPHF
TRBV15	.	TRBJ2-3	.	TGTGCCACCAGCCCCCGTCGGACAACACAGGGCCCAGATACGCAGTATTTT	CATSPRRTTQGPDTQYF
TRBV10-1	.	TRBJ2-3	.	TGCGCCAGCATGAGGGGAAGCACAGATACGCAGTATTTT	CASMRGSTDTQYF
TRBV5-1	few	TRBJ2-2	.	TGCGCCAGCAGCTTGACAGATAAGAACACCGGGGAGCTGTTTTTT	CASSLTDKNTGELFF
TRBV29-1	.	TRBJ2-4	.	TGCAGCGTTGGCGGAGTGGGGGGAATCATTCAGTACTTC	CSVGGVGGIIQYF
TRBV4-2	.	TRBJ1-2	TRBD1	TGTGCCAGCAGCCAACGGGACAGGGGTGAGGGGACCCTCTATGGCTACACCTTC	CASSQRDRGEGTLYGYTF
TRBV6-6	many	TRBJ2-5	.	TGTGCCAGCAGTTACTCCAGGGCGGGGTACCAAGAGACCCAGTACTTC	CASSYSRAGYQETQYF
TRBV3-1	few	TRBJ2-7	TRBD2	TGTGCCAGCAGCCAGCCGCTAGCGGGGCGGCTCGAGCAGTACTTC	CASSQPLAGRLEQYF
TRBV4-3	.	TRBJ2-5	.	TGCGCCAGCAGCCAAGATTACATCATCGGGGAGACCCAGTACTTC	CASSQDYIIGETQYF
TRBV20-1	.	TRBJ2-2	.	TGCAGTGCTAGACTGGGCGGGGAGCTGTTTTTT	CSARLGGELFF
TRBV4-3	.	TRBJ2-1	TRBD2	TGCGCCAGCAGCCCCACTAGCGATTTCTACAATGAGCAGTTCTTC	CASSPTSDFYNEQFF
TRBV9	.	TRBJ2-5	TRBD1	TGTGCCAGCAGCGCAGACACAGGGGCAAGGGAGACCCAGTACTTC	CASSADTGARETQYF
TRBV11-2	.	TRBJ2-1	TRBD2	TGTGCCAGCACCGACACCCAGCGGGGGGGCTACAATGAGCAGTTCTTC	CASTDTQRGGYNEQFF
TRBV4-1	.	TRBJ2-1	.	TGCGCCAGCAGCCAAGTGAGTAGTAGTGAGCAGTTCTTC	CASSQVSSSEQFF
TRBV4-2	few	TRBJ2-7	TRBD1	TGTGCCAGCAGCCATGAGACAGGGCCGTCCTACGAGCAGTACTTC	CASSHETGPSYEQYF
TRBV6-2/TRBV6-3	few	TRBJ2-3	.	TGTGCCAGCAGTTACTCGCCCTATACGCAGTATTTT	CASSYSPYTQYF
TRBV5-1	few	TRBJ2-3	.	TGCGCCAGCAGGCAGGACAGCACAGATACGCAGTATTTT	CASRQDSTDTQYF
TRBV5-1	.	TRBJ1-1	.	TGCGCCAGCAGCTTGTATCCCGGCAACCGAATTGCGGCTTTCTTT	CASSLYPGNRIAAFF
TRBV7-7	few	TRBJ2-1	.	TGTGCTAGCAGCTACAGTTCCAGCTCCTACAATGAGCAGTTCTTC	CASSYSSSSYNEQFF
TRBV4-1	.	TRBJ1-1	.	TGCGCCAGCAGCCAATTGATGAACACTGAAGCTTTCTTT	CASSQLMNTEAFF
TRBV29-1	.	TRBJ2-2	TRBD1	TGCAGCGTTGAGACGGGACAGGGTATCGCCGGGGAGCTGTTTTTT	CSVETGQGIAGELFF
TRBV10-3	few	TRBJ1-5	.	TGTGCCATCAGTGAGTCGACGATGGGAAATCAGCCCCAGCATTTT	CAISESTMGNQPQHF
TRBV7-9	few	TRBJ1-1	TRBD1	TGTGCCAGCAGCTTGGGGACAGCAATGAACACTGAAGCTTTCTTT	CASSLGTAMNTEAFF
TRBV7-9	.	TRBJ2-5	.	TGTGCCAGCAGCTTAGTCCACGACAGCCAAGAGACCCAGTACTTC	CASSLVHDSQETQYF
TRBV18	.	TRBJ2-2	TRBD1	TGTGCCAGCTCACACTCCGGGACAGGGATTAACACCGGGGAGCTGTTTTTT	CASSHSGTGINTGELFF
TRBV6-2/TRBV6-3	few	TRBJ1-5	TRBD1	TGTGCCAGCAGTTACTCGGCAGGGGGACAGCCCCAGCATTTT	CASSYSAGGQPQHF
TRBV5-1	many	TRBJ2-4	.	TGCGCCAGCAGCCCGGGGCAGAACAAAAACATTCAGTACTTC	CASSPGQNKNIQYF
TRBV13	.	TRBJ2-5	.	TGTGCCAGCAGCTCGATCCAAGAGACCCAGTACTTC	CASSSIQETQYF
TRBV9	.	TRBJ2-1	TRBD2	TGTGCCAGCAGCGCATTAGCGGGGGGAGCCTACAATGAGCAGTTCTTC	CASSALAGGAYNEQFF
TRBV12-3/TRBV12-4	.	TRBJ1-2	.	TGTGCCAGCAGTCCCGGGGCGAGGGGAGGCTACACCTTC	CASSPGARGGYTF
TRBV5-1	few	TRBJ2-7	TRBD1	TGCGCCAGCAGCCAGGGCAGGGGGTCCCCAGAGCAGTACTTC	CASSQGRGSPEQYF
TRBV6-2/TRBV6-3	.	TRBJ2-1	TRBD2	TGTGCCAGCACCCCTTCGGCTAGCGGGTACAATGAGCAGTTCTTC	CASTPSASGYNEQFF
TRBV5-6	few	TRBJ2-1	.	TGTGCCAGCAGCTTGCCCGGGGGGCAGGGGGGTGATGAGCAGTTCTTC	CASSLPGGQGGDEQFF
TRBV6-2/TRBV6-3	.	TRBJ2-7	.	TGTGCCAGCAGTTACTCGATCCTCGCTTCCCACGAGCAGTACTTC	CASSYSILASHEQYF
TRBV6-2/TRBV6-3	few	TRBJ2-6	.	TGTGCCAGCGGTAACGTCCTGACTTTC	CASGNVLTF
TRBV5-1	once	TRBJ1-1	.	TGCGCCAGCAGCTCCCGTTCGGCGGTGAACACTGAAGCTTTCTTT	CASSSRSAVNTEAFF
TRBV15	.	TRBJ2-7	TRBD1	TGTGCCACCAGCAGAGAGGGACAGGGGACAGTTTTGTTCGACGAGCAGTACTTC	CATSREGQGTVLFDEQYF
TRBV7-6	few	TRBJ1-5	.	TGTGCCAGCAGCTTAGGGGGAGCTCAGCCCCAGCATTTT	CASSLGGAQPQHF
TRBV9	few	TRBJ1-5	.	TGTGCCAGCAGCCTCGCAGGAGTGAATCAGCCCCAGCATTTT	CASSLAGVNQPQHF
TRBV6-5	few	TRBJ1-6	.	TGTGCCAGCAGCCGGATGGGGTCCTATAATTCACCCCTCCACTTT	CASSRMGSYNSPLHF
TRBV7-9	.	TRBJ2-3	.	TGTGCCAGCAGCCATGGGGAGACTGGCACAGATACGCAGTATTTT	CASSHGETGTDTQYF
TRBV7-9	.	TRBJ2-5	.	TGTGCCAGCAGGGGGGGGGCCAAGACCCAGTACTTC	CASRGGAKTQYF
TRBV12-3/TRBV12-4	.	TRBJ1-1	.	TGTGCCAGCAGTTTAAAATCGGGTCCCGGGGGGACTGAAGCTTTCTTT	CASSLKSGPGGTEAFF